This T cell receptor beta chain was retrieved from a study of blood T cell repertoires in COVID-19. Method: immunoSEQ multiplex PCR; TCRdb's copy keeps in-frame clones and lacks some. The sample has approximately 330,000 clones, around 90% seen once. This CDR3 is built from 14 residues. Trimming stripped 4 bases from V and 3 bases from J, with 10 bases between. Per the germline V gene, CDR1 is SGHRS and CDR2 is YFSETQ. Seattle researchers signed up patients amid active infection and tracked them longitudinally. This clonotype was sampled from a man aged 25 to 40 with COVID-19, enrolled during active disease. The sample comprised peripheral blood. The V gene is TRBV5-1, the J gene TRBJ1-4; tentatively, D is TRBD1 (5 bases). The CDR3 sequence is CASSPDTSNEKLFF. The CDR3 DNA reads TGCGCCAGCAGCCCGGACACCTCTAATGAAAAACTGTTTTTT.